A selection of T cell receptor beta chains follows, all from one sample in a study of blood T cells in healthy people across ages. MiXCR, applied by TCRdb to the 5' RACE reads, yields one record per CDR3 protein. Of about 1.4 million distinct CDR3 sequences in the sample, roughly 60% were seen once. Sequences were obtained from blood. The receptors stem from a man between 18 and 29 years old in good health. CDR3s leave out the opening cysteine and the closing phenylalanine or tryptophan. The order of the fields is V gene, CDR3 protein.

>TRBV6-1
ASSGTGTSLSTDTQY
>TRBV7-9
ASSPRQGGTNNEQF
>TRBV20-1
SARDRGRTNEKLF
>TRBV12-3/TRBV12-4
ASSQPPTDRQETQY
>TRBV3-1
ASSRGLHYEQY
>TRBV29-1
SVGTGWPTNEKLF
>TRBV29-1
SVVLSGGYT
>TRBV4-2
AGSPTGWGRNEQF
>TRBV6-5
ASSYMREGLETQY
>TRBV6-5
ASSRYTRGFEQY
>TRBV7-9
ASSSKSGTSGGANQETQY
>TRBV6-5
ASSLSSGGPDTQY
>TRBV20-1
SARTGGNANTGELF
>TRBV6-2/TRBV6-3
ASSYRLAEGGSNEQF
>TRBV4-2
ASSQRPGYEQY
>TRBV6-6
ASSYSSGGRRQETQY
>TRBV4-3
ASSQNLETGELF
>TRBV7-2
ASTPPEGGREKLF
>TRBV28
ASSPLGQGQYEQY
>TRBV20-1
SARRQGATYPYEQY
>TRBV9
ASSVWASGEKDTQY
>TRBV7-2
ASSSGAGTDTQY
>TRBV20-1
SARTPRQETQY
>TRBV29-1
SVALPGPHPTDTQY
>TRBV5-1
ASSASGVPGTEAF
>TRBV4-2
ASSQASPGTHQETQY
>TRBV27
ASSAGTGGRSPLH
>TRBV20-1
SATTGTSSYNEQF
>TRBV7-2
ASSLDLGQGAYEQY
>TRBV4-2
ASSQGTKEAF
>TRBV27
ASRPGQGVFDEQY
>TRBV12-3/TRBV12-4
ASSSVVKGSYGYT
>TRBV7-2
ASSLMDGDEQY
>TRBV7-2
ASSLAASGTHNEQY
>TRBV6-1
ASRTGIYYEQY
>TRBV20-1
SAQTTQQGEQY
>TRBV5-1
ASSLLDVNTEAF
>TRBV2
ASSEFAPSTDTQY
>TRBV28
ASSSNPGLYGYT
>TRBV5-1
ASTLNYNEQF
>TRBV20-1
SARDYRTGSYGYT
>TRBV29-1
SVGWSGYEQF
>TRBV7-8
ASESDVTGTQY
>TRBV29-1
SVEKAGLGETQY
>TRBV12-3/TRBV12-4
ASSRREVWYEQY
>TRBV4-2
ASSHLGLAGGNEQF
>TRBV7-2
ASSPNRDLKIQY
>TRBV29-1
SVSGGDIQY
>TRBV5-1
ASSEFDEQF
>TRBV20-1
SARDLGGRGSYNEQY
>TRBV28
ASSPYPGGFTGELF
>TRBV25-1
ASSEGRGYT
>TRBV29-1
SVVGQQSSYNEQF
>TRBV27
ASSLLPGSSPLH
>TRBV5-1
ASSLDGVYEQY